This TCR beta chain was obtained from a study of response to subunit inactivated influenza vaccine (dated 2018 in TCRdb). The study in broad terms: To follow how T cells responded to a trivalent subunit inactivated influenza vaccine, the researchers relied on deep quantitative profiling of the T cell receptor repertoire.

The germline V gene (reference sequence) provides CDR1 MNHNY and CDR2 SVGAGI. The CDR3 measures 13 amino acids from cysteine to phenylalanine. Just the 39-base CDR3 DNA is kept, in frame starting at base 1. V and J are truncated by 3 bases and 6 bases respectively, leaving an intervening sequence of 11 bases. The paper's findings and limits, for the study overall: According to the authors, only a limited number of new T cells may be recruited by each seasonal influenza vaccination.

Receptors were amplified or captured by RT-PCR. Sequencer: Illumina HiSeq 2500. TCRdb cleaned the public reads at Q25 with fastp, built clones with MiXCR and kept in-frame beta chains. All rows with the same CDR3 protein become a single entry with the most common DNA and genes. The sample table records fewer than 600,000 distinct CDR3 sequences; about 7.2% of these occur just once. The leading ten clones occupy 13% of the sample. About this clonotype: This receptor's antigen is unknown. No quality values exist for individual bases; no much larger clone is one base distant.

The sequence was collected from a man in his fifties or sixties who received an inactivated influenza vaccine. Donor details come from another sample of the same person, matched by shared clones. The sequenced sample was PBMCs from blood, obtained less than 30 months after vaccination. The chain employs TRBV6-6 and TRBJ1-1, and TRBD1 may be the D gene, going by 5 matching bases. At the DNA level, the sequence is TGTGCCAGCAGTTATGCGGGGGAGTCTGAAGCTTTCTTT. The resulting protein is CASSYAGESEAFF.